The clone carrying this TCR beta chain showed up many times. Its antigen is not known. Individual cDNA molecules were tagged with unique molecular identifiers, the study reported. One entry per CDR3 protein, called by TCRdb with MiXCR from the 5' RACE reads. There are tens of thousands of distinct CDR3 sequences in the sample; approximately 7.1% occur only once, and approximately 13% lies in the top ten. The data were taken from a study of early T cells in non-severe SARS-CoV-2 infection. Study-wide context: From unsorted whole blood, bulk RNA was sequenced, and the chains remained unpaired. Study findings and constraints: Anti-spike CD8 responses were favored by VDJdb matching, which missed private and CD4 specificities.

The CDR3 loop spans 16 amino acids. J gave up 4 bases and V 5 bases, and 8 bases lay outside the gene matches. Per the germline V gene, CDR1 is MNHEY and CDR2 is SMNVEV (reference sequence). The rearrangement uses TRBV27 and TRBJ2-3; 11 bases align to TRBD1. The source was whole blood, collected at baseline. The source is an adult who was a healthcare worker with PCR-confirmed SARS-CoV-2 infection or an uninfected control (not recorded which). CDR3 nucleotides: TGTGCCAGCAGTCAAGCACCGGGACAGGGGGCAGATACGCAGTATTTT. Protein: CASSQAPGQGADTQYF.